This T cell receptor (beta chain) originates from a study of OX40 agonist ivuxolimab in advanced cancers. Overall study: From about 23 to 85 years was the age range, with a mean of about 54 years, and about 83% were male. Eligibility admitted prior anti-PD-1, anti-PD-L1 or anti-CTLA-4 therapy; around 41% had some.

TCRdb keeps only in-frame clones here, not all; method: immunoSEQ multiplex PCR. The data contain 50,000 to 65,000 clones, 81% of them singletons. V trimming: 4 bases; J trimming: 4 bases; junction bases outside the gene matches: 7. There are 15 residues in the CDR3. Germline-derived CDR1 and CDR2 are SGHAT and FQNNGV. Study outcomes and limitations: Doses of 0.1 to 3.0 mg/kg were accompanied by clonal expansion of CD4+ and CD8+ blood T cells by week 6.

About this clone: As yet, its antigen is unknown.

Samples of blood were obtained at baseline, on cycle 4 day 1, and on cycle 7 day 1. The TCR originated in an adult with an advanced solid tumor such as melanoma, head and neck, liver or kidney cancer. J is TRBJ1-3 and V is TRBV11-2; 7 bases line up with TRBD1. The source material was CD4+ or CD8+ T cells sorted from blood, sampled in a trial of the OX40 agonist ivuxolimab. The CDR3 DNA follows: TGTGCCAGCAGCTCCCGCGGACAGGCGGGAAACACCATATATTTT. Its protein product is CASSSRGQAGNTIYF.